Shown below are 16 T cell receptor beta chains from a single sample sequenced in a study of persistence of HIV-infected CD4 T cells. This was the immunoSEQ version 4 assay in survey mode. Generated by immunoSEQ multiplex PCR, the TCRdb table keeps only in-frame clones and is missing some. In the table there are 46,000 or so clones, about 80% of which are singletons. Lysates of CMV-infected fibroblasts at 10 ug/mL stimulated these cells. Sorted nonresponding memory CD4+ T cells were CD40L-negative, CD69-negative, CD45RO-high. For these TCRs, the target antigens are not known. This specimen was CD4+ T cells sorted from PBMCs after roughly 19-hour stimulation, taken from a patient who received antiretroviral therapy. The origin of the receptors is an adult man with HIV who was CMV-seropositive.

The chain recombines TRBV5-6 with TRBJ2-5; D perhaps matches TRBD1 (6 bases). This CDR3 region has 15 residues. The V gene lost 4 bases and the J gene lost 4 bases, with 17 bases spanning the gap. The germline V gene encodes CDR1 SGHDT and CDR2 YYEEEE. CDR3 sequence reads: CASSPLSQGIETQYF. The CDR3 DNA follows: TGTGCCAGCAGCCCGCTTTCACAGGGTATAGAGACCCAGTACTTC.

The rearrangement joins TRBV25-1 to TRBJ1-1; TRBD1 is a possible D gene (5 bases). Germline loops: CDR1 MGHDK, CDR2 SYGVNS. V lost 1 base and J 0 bases, leaving 9 bases between the germline ends. This CDR3 region has 15 residues. CDR3 amino acids: CASSELGQMNTEAFF. For the CDR3, the DNA is TGTGCCAGCAGTGAATTGGGGCAGATGAACACTGAAGCTTTCTTT.

This sequence joins TRBV19 and TRBJ1-3, with a possible D match to TRBD1 (6 bases). Trimming removed 5 bases at V and 4 bases at J, with 12 bases between. This CDR3 has 14 amino acids. Germline values: CDR1 LNHDA, CDR2 SQIVND (reference sequence). CDR3: CASSVQGLGNTIYF. The CDR3 DNA sequence: TGTGCCAGTAGTGTACAGGGCCTAGGAAACACCATATATTTT.

This chain joins TRBV19 and TRBJ1-1; 7 positions agree with TRBD1. The V segment lost 8 bases and the J segment 4 bases; nucleotides outside the gene matches: 7. The CDR3 has 13 residues. Germline CDR1 is LNHDA and CDR2 is SQIVND (reference sequence). The CDR3 loop reads CASPIDRATEAFF. The CDR3 coding sequence is TGTGCCAGTCCGATAGACAGGGCCACTGAAGCTTTCTTT.

The V and J genes are TRBV3-1 (or the pseudogene TRBV3-2) and TRBJ1-6, with 10 bases fitting TRBD1. J gave up 2 bases and V 4 bases, and 11 bases lay outside the gene matches. Germline CDR1 is LGHDT and CDR2 is YNNKEL (reference sequence). The CDR3 is made up of 19 amino acids. DNA of the CDR3: TGTGCCAGCAGCCTATCGACAGGGGGCCTTGGGACCTATAATTCACCCCTCCACTTT. Its protein product is CASSLSTGGLGTYNSPLHF.

This chain joins TRBV21-1 and TRBJ2-7. TRBV21-1 is marked as a pseudogene. This CDR3 is built from 15 residues. The CDR3 DNA sequence: TGTGCCAGCAGCAAAGGTTCAGAGACCACCTACGAGCAGTACTTC. Protein product: CASSKGSETTYEQYF.

The chain has TRBV18 and TRBJ1-5; D gene unclear. The germline CDR1 and CDR2 sequences are KGHSH and LQKENI. The CDR3 spans 13 residues. Trimming removed 4 bases from V and 1 base from J, with 5 bases in between. The CDR3 loop is CASSQTSNQPQHF. For the CDR3, the DNA is TGTGCCAGCTCACAGACAAGCAATCAGCCCCAGCATTTT.

The J gene is TRBJ1-1, the V gene TRBV27; TRBD1 matches at 7 bases. V shed 4 bases, J shed 1 base, and the junction held 9 bases outside the gene matches. CDR1 and CDR2 (germline): MNHEY, SMNVEV (reference sequence). The CDR3 runs 16 residues. The CDR3 nucleotides are TGTGCCAGCAGTTCCAGGGAGGGGGCGGGGAACACTGAAGCTTTCTTT. Residues: CASSSREGAGNTEAFF.

The CDR3 DNA reads TGTGCCAGTAGGAGTGGGGGGGCCGCAGATACGCAGTATTTT. This codes for CASRSGGAADTQYF. The chain carries TRBV19 and TRBJ2-3; D possibly corresponds to TRBD2 (7 bases). The CDR3 contains 14 residues. The V end was cut by 6 bases, the J end by 4 bases, with 14 bases between. Looked up from germline, CDR1 is LNHDA and CDR2 is SQIVND (reference sequence).

The chain employs TRBV3-1 (or the pseudogene TRBV3-2) and TRBJ2-7, with 7 positions matching TRBD1. The V and J ends lost 2 bases and 2 bases, in that order; junction bases with no gene match: 9. CDR1 LGHDT and CDR2 YNNKEL come from the germline V gene (reference sequence). The CDR3 is made up of 16 amino acids. DNA for the CDR3: TGTGCCAGCAGCCAACCTCAGGGGGTTGGGGCCTACGAGCAGTACTTC. This translates into CASSQPQGVGAYEQYF.

The chain is built from TRBV6-5 and TRBJ2-1; 7 bases fit TRBD2. The length of the CDR3 is 15 residues. Per the germline V gene, CDR1 is MNHEY and CDR2 is SVGAGI. Trimming removed 2 bases from V and 6 bases from J; junction bases left unmatched: 7. Here the CDR3 reads CASSYGGDYINEQFF. The CDR3 region has the DNA TGTGCCAGCAGTTACGGTGGGGACTATATCAATGAGCAGTTCTTC.

This clone is a singleton in its sample. The chain has TRBV30 and TRBJ2-3, with D possibly TRBD2 on 7 matching bases. This CDR3 contains 15 residues. V was shortened by 0 bases and J by 12 bases, with 22 bases between the two germline ends. In germline, CDR1 is GTSNPN, CDR2 SVGIG (reference sequence). DNA for the CDR3: TGTGCCTGGAGTGTTTCTTGGGGGGCGGGACTAAAACAGTATTTT. Protein: CAWSVSWGAGLKQYF.

The V gene is TRBV4-2, the J gene TRBJ2-7; possible D gene TRBD2, 5 bases. V was trimmed by 1 base and J by 1 base, leaving 8 bases between them. This CDR3 is 14 amino acids long. Germline V CDR1 and CDR2: LGHNA, YNFKEQ. CDR3 sequence (DNA): TGTGCCAGCAGCCAAGGCGGGTATTCCTACGAGCAGTACTTC. This translates into CASSQGGYSYEQYF.

The chain joins TRBV7-9 to TRBJ1-5; 8 bases line up with TRBD1. The trim removed 3 bases at V and 6 bases at J, leaving 7 bases unmatched. The V gene's germline CDR1 is SEHNR and CDR2 FQNEAQ (reference sequence). This CDR3 is built from 15 residues. The DNA for the CDR3 is TGTGCCAGCAGCTTTCAGGGGGCTTTGGTTCAGCCCCAGCATTTT. Protein product: CASSFQGALVQPQHF.

The J gene is TRBJ1-5, the V gene TRBV10-2, with 8 bases matching TRBD1. CDR1 is WSHSY and CDR2 is SAAADI in the germline V gene. V lost 4 bases to trimming and J lost 10 bases; unmatched junction nucleotides: 6. The CDR3 sequence is 13 residues long. For the CDR3, the DNA is TGCGCCAGCAGTGTCAGACAGGGGCCACCCCAGCATTTT. It is translated as CASSVRQGPPQHF.

The V call is TRBV4-2, the J call TRBJ2-1, with TRBD2 matching 7 bases. CDR1 LGHNA and CDR2 YNFKEQ come from the germline V gene. This CDR3 is 14 amino acids long. The junction had 2 bases not matched to a gene; V was cut back by 0 bases and J by 6 bases. The CDR3: CASSQDRTSNEQFF. The CDR3 DNA sequence: TGTGCCAGCAGCCAAGATCGGACTAGCAATGAGCAGTTCTTC.